The 9 T cell receptor beta chains presented below share a single source sample, sequenced in a study of breast tumors, draining lymph nodes, adjacent tissues. Breast cancer patients provided tissue from their axillary draining lymph nodes. TCRdb re-derived calls from the multiplex PCR reads in MiXCR, one entry per CDR3 protein. Of about 180,000 distinct CDR3 sequences in the sample, roughly a third were seen once. The sequenced sample was axillary lymph node tissue. Receptor source: a female donor with breast cancer. Some clones in this sample may be carry-over from other donors' samples.

This clonotype has a count of ten or more. The V and J genes are TRBV13 and TRBJ1-2, with D perhaps matching TRBD1 (6 bases). The CDR3 has 17 residues. Trimming took 5 bases from V and 0 from J, leaving 19 bases between them. Germline CDR1 and CDR2: PRHDT and FYEKMQ (reference sequence). CDR3 nucleotide sequence: TGTGCCAGCAGCCTGGGACATACGAGGGTATCTAACTATGGCTACACCTTC. This encodes CASSLGHTRVSNYGYTF.

Only a few counts were recorded for this clonotype. A read error may be the cause here, since a much bigger clone is one base away. The J gene is TRBJ2-5, the V gene TRBV14, with D unresolved. Germline CDR1 reads SGHDN; CDR2 reads FVKESK. This CDR3 comprises 14 residues. CDR3 region: CASSHGCYQETQSF. DNA of the CDR3: TGTGCCAGCAGCCACGGCTGTTACCAAGAGACCCAGTCCTTC. Combining the CDR3 with reference TRBV14 and TRBJ2-5 gives the whole variable domain EAGVTQFPSHSVIEKGQTVTLRCDPISGHDNLYWYRRVMGKEIKFLLHFVKESKQDESGMPNNRFLAERTGGTYSTLKVQPAELEDSGVYFCASSHGCYQETQSFGPGTRLLVL.

There are many counts of this clonotype. The rearrangement uses TRBV20-1 and TRBJ2-7; D unresolved. The ends were cut back, 5 bases at V and 0 bases at J, with 8 bases in the middle. The germline CDR1 and CDR2 sequences are DFQATT and SNEGSKA (reference sequence). The CDR3 length is 12 residues. The CDR3: CSAGRSSYEQYF. Written as DNA, the CDR3 is TGCAGTGCTGGTAGGAGCTCCTACGAGCAGTACTTC.

This clonotype has ten or more counts. The junction departs from germline at one end; a sequencing error may be responsible. The chain uses TRBV7-8 and TRBJ2-5; TRBD2 aligns across 8 bases. The germline V gene encodes CDR1 SGHVS and CDR2 FQNEAQ. The CDR3 runs to 15 residues. CDR3 bases: TGTGCCAGCAGCCAGCGGGGGCAGACAGCGGAGACCCAGCACTTC. It specifies CASSQRGQTAETQHF.

The V and J genes are TRBV12-3 or TRBV12-4 and TRBJ2-6, with 7 bases that match TRBD1. This CDR3 is 13 amino acids long. V lost 6 bases and J lost 4; bases outside the gene matches: 0. The CDR3 protein is CASRGQGANVLTF. The CDR3 DNA is TGTGCCAGCAGGGGACAGGGGGCCAACGTCCTGACTTTC.

A word on this clonotype: This CDR3 is missing its conserved last phenylalanine or tryptophan, likely due to a read error. The gene calls are TRBV19 and TRBJ2-5; maybe TRBD1 (6 bases). Deletions cut 6 bases from V and 11 bases from J, with 16 bases between. The CDR3 has 12 residues. Germline CDR1 LNHDA, CDR2 SQIVND (reference sequence). The CDR3 nucleotides read TGTGCCAGTAGCCCAGGTGACAGGACACAGTACTAC. Its protein product is CASSPGDRTQYY.

This clonotype occurred many times. This sequence joins TRBV6-6 and TRBJ1-2, with D perhaps matching TRBD1 (6 bases). V dropped 2 bases and J dropped 2 bases, with 18 bases sitting between them. Germline lookup yields CDR1 MNHNY and CDR2 SVGAGI (reference sequence). There are 17 residues in the CDR3. The CDR3 region has the DNA TGTGCCAGCAGTTACGCCTCCGACAGGATACTCAACTATGGCTACACCTTC. It is translated as CASSYASDRILNYGYTF.

This clonotype appeared many times. The chain carries TRBV12-3 or TRBV12-4 and TRBJ2-5; 8 nucleotides agree with TRBD1. The CDR3 is 14 residues long. With V trimmed by 3 bases and J by 5 bases, 5 bases remained unmatched. Here the CDR3 reads CASSLGQDLETQYF. DNA of the CDR3: TGTGCCAGCAGTTTGGGACAGGACTTGGAGACCCAGTACTTC.

V gene TRBV19 combines with J gene TRBJ1-1, with 7 positions matching TRBD1. CDR1 and CDR2 from the germline V gene are LNHDA and SQIVND (reference sequence). The ends lost 4 bases at V and 2 bases at J; junction bases unmatched: 4. The CDR3 extends over 14 amino acids. The chain's CDR3 is CASSTWDRNTEAFF. CDR3 in DNA: TGTGCCAGTAGTACGTGGGACAGAAACACTGAAGCTTTCTTT. Filled out from reference TRBV19 and TRBJ1-1, the complete variable domain reads DGGITQSPKYLFRKEGQNVTLSCEQNLNHDAMYWYRQDPGQGLRLIYYSQIVNDFQKGDIAEGYSVSREKKESFPLTVTSAQKNPTAFYLCASSTWDRNTEAFFGQGTRLTVV.